The source of this TCR beta chain is a study of radiation and T cells in renal cell carcinoma (dated by TCRdb to 2019 to 2021). Concerning the study at large: Samples came from a clinical trial, in which primary renal cell carcinomas received 15 Gy stereotactic body radiation therapy followed by nephrectomy 4 weeks later. A total of around 53 samples underwent TCR beta sequencing, made up of around 26 tumors and around 27 peripheral blood samples. Across all 50 or so samples, 4,000,000 or so unique CDR3 nucleotide sequences encoding 2.5 million to 3 million unique CDR3 amino acid sequences were identified.

Paper-wide results and their limitations: Top tumor clonotypes rose in blood from baseline to 2 weeks post-radiation, then contracted by 4 weeks, suggesting transient expansion of tumor-resident clones. Because the trial had a single-armed design, the trial could not examine how radiation dose or scheduling affected the TCR repertoire. No pretreatment tumor biopsies were available, so the baseline intratumoral presence of clonotypes could not be determined. Tracking of blood repertoire dynamics stopped at roughly four weeks after treatment, with no follow-up past that point.

The germline ends are 14 bases apart after V is trimmed by 5 bases and J by 4 bases. CDR1 and CDR2 are read off the germline V gene as SGHNT and YENEEA. Spanning cysteine to phenylalanine, the CDR3 consists of 14 amino acids. This entry keeps only the CDR3 DNA: 42 bases, framed from base 1. The immunoSEQ kit was used, according to the manufacturer's recommendations, to generate TCR beta libraries from genomic DNA. To prepare libraries, a first multiplex PCR with proprietary primers was run, followed by a second PCR that added unique barcodes, and a bead cleanup was done after each round. A kit-provided positive control reaction and a negative control reaction were included in every sample batch. The final libraries were assessed on an Agilent 4200 TapeStation D1000 ScreenTape, pooled by volume, and quantified by qPCR. An Illumina NextSeq500 fitted with a MidOutput 150-cycle cartridge performed the sequencing, running 156 Read1 cycles and 15 Index1 cycles with the kit's custom primers. The pooled library was loaded at roughly 0.9 pM with about 20% PhiX control spiked in. The source study handled its data this way. The vendor-processed data were analyzed in R, and a clonotype was defined as all T cells that share the same CDR3 nucleotide sequence. In the clone abundance analyses, frequencies in each sample were normalized to that sample's 10,000 most abundant clones. Before analysis, public T cell clones were removed, and these numbered fewer than six per sample on average. Tumor-enriched clonotypes and baseline blood-enriched clonotypes were defined as those with an abundance difference of at least 32-fold between compartments. A beta-binomial differential abundance model was used to identify clonotypes that were expanded or contracted between blood time points. Similarity between tumor and blood repertoires was quantified using the Baroni-Urbani and Buser coefficient, and groups were compared with two-tailed Wilcoxon tests in R. TCRdb retrieved this table from immuneACCESS and kept in-frame rearrangements only. Not all clones are present; in checked studies, unresolved V genes account for under half, and no reason is known for the remainder. Clonal size and the V and J genes are those of that table, whereas D and trimming came from the DNA. This sample comprises approximately 140,000 clones, approximately 90% of them detected only once. The ten biggest clones cover 3.5% to 5% of the sample.

This sample's time point label indicates: baseline pretreatment blood. The sample's treatment or condition label, decoded: 15 Gy SBRT to primary tumor, nephrectomy 4 weeks later. Serial peripheral blood from radiation-treated patients was sampled at baseline, 2 weeks and 4 weeks after SBRT to track tumor-enriched clonotypes. Renal cell carcinoma with clear cell pathology was present in all patients. Genomic DNA for TCR sequencing was prepared using the QIAamp DNA Blood Mini Kit (Qiagen). Only samples passing all quality control checks were included in the analyses. Turning to this clone: This receptor's antigen is unknown. Base qualities are missing; no much larger clone stands one base away.

The sequence derives from a woman in her 70s with renal cell carcinoma. The sample consisted of blood, taken from a patient whose treatment included radiotherapy and nephrectomy. The receptor chain draws on TRBV11-3 and TRBJ2-5; the best D guess is TRBD1, with 6 bases matching. The CDR3 has the sequence CASSPGQDRETQYF. The sequenced DNA: TGTGCCAGCAGCCCTGGGCAGGACAGAGAGACCCAGTACTTC.